This T cell receptor (beta chain) was sequenced for a study of T cells in Graves' hyperthyroidism and ophthalmopathy. It was uncontrolled infection, other autoimmune disease, pregnancy or lactation that excluded patients. Clinical symptoms, serum thyroxine and TRAb, thyroid ultrasound and orbital computed tomography together formed the diagnostic basis. It was over 9.5 ml of fresh peripheral blood that supplied the PBMCs. The germline CDR1 and CDR2 sequences are SEHNR and FQNEAQ (reference sequence). Trimming shortened V by 4 bases and J by 6 bases, and 14 bases separated the two germline ends. CDR3 length equals 14 residues. Using RNA transcripts as the source, TCR beta CDR3 regions were amplified. RT-PCR in the first round (using the HTBI primer set) targeted the TCR CDR3. Via MiXCR, TCRdb re-called the multiplex PCR reads, giving one row per CDR3 protein. The table shows approximately 400,000 distinct CDR3 sequences, with 15% to 19% occurring only once.

This clonotype has a handful of counts. V gene TRBV7-9 combines with J gene TRBJ2-3; tentative D call: TRBD1 (5 bases). This sequence originates from a woman younger than 35 with Graves' hyperthyroidism. Input material: blood. The chain's CDR3 is CASSYPGKRDTQYF. The CDR3, as DNA: TGTGCCAGCAGCTACCCAGGGAAGAGGGATACGCAGTATTTT.